The next 18 T cell receptor beta chains were all read from a single sample in a study of shared clonotypes between healthy human individuals (dated by TCRdb to the early 2020s). Library prep was done by the immunoSEQ multiplex PCR assay. TCRdb stores this immuneACCESS table with in-frame sequences only. Part of the clones is absent; in the studies checked, under half of the shortfall reflects unresolved V genes, and no reason is known for the rest. The sample table contains about 2.4 million clones; only one count was recorded for about 92% of them. The top ten hold under 0.15% of the sample. Material: naive CD4+ T cells sorted from blood. The cell subset or site label, read with the paper, signifies: CD45RA+ positively selected. Receptors were obtained from a man aged 18 to 29 in good health.

This clone was seen a single time. Other DNA sequences of this sample code for an identical CDR3. The chain joins TRBV5-1 to TRBJ1-1; 7 bases are a match to TRBD1. V lost 4 bases, J lost 4 bases, and 4 bases stayed unmatched. The CDR3 spans 13 residues. CDR1 SGHRS and CDR2 YFSETQ come from the germline V gene. Here the CDR3 DNA reads TGCGCCAGCAGCCTTCAGGGGGGCACTGAAGCTTTCTTT. Translated, it gives CASSLQGGTEAFF.

This clone was seen more than once but under ten times. The rearrangement joins TRBV10-3 to TRBJ1-2, with 7 bases aligning to TRBD1. V was clipped by 6 bases and J by 3 bases; unmatched bases: 4. The CDR3 is made up of 13 amino acids. Germline V gene sequence: CDR1 ENHRY, CDR2 SYGVKD. The CDR3 nucleotides read TGTGCCATCAGCCGAGACAGGGACTATGGCTACACCTTC. Its protein is CAISRDRDYGYTF.

In regard to this clone: The same CDR3 also results from other DNA sequences found in this sample. The chain uses TRBV5-1 and TRBJ2-1, with D possibly being TRBD2 (5 bases). Germline values: CDR1 SGHRS, CDR2 YFSETQ. V lost 0 bases to trimming and J lost 1 base, with 8 bases between them. This CDR3 is built from 15 residues. CDR3: CASSLAGSSYNEQFF. In nucleotides, the CDR3 is TGCGCCAGCAGCTTGGCGGGGAGTTCCTACAATGAGCAGTTCTTC. Full variable domain (remainder filled in from reference TRBV5-1 and TRBJ2-1): KAGVTQTPRYLIKTRGQQVTLSCSPISGHRSVSWYQQTPGQGLQFLFEYFSETQRNKGNFPGRFSGRQFSNSRSEMNVSTLELGDSALYLCASSLAGSSYNEQFFGPGTRLTVL.

This sequence joins TRBV11-1 and TRBJ2-7, with D perhaps matching TRBD1 (5 bases). Per germline, CDR1 SGHAT and CDR2 FQDESV (reference sequence). This CDR3 is 14 amino acids long. V was clipped by 1 base and J by 5 bases, with 12 bases between them. The CDR3 DNA reads as TGTGCCAGCAGCTTAGATGTAGGGGCCGACGAGCAGTACTTC. Translation: CASSLDVGADEQYF.

Regarding this clone: Additional DNA sequences in this sample encode the identical CDR3. V is TRBV10-3 and J is TRBJ2-1; D tentatively fits TRBD1 or TRBD2 (5 bases each). Germline values: CDR1 ENHRY, CDR2 SYGVKD. Trimming left V 8 bases short and J 2 bases short, with 7 bases between. The CDR3 length is 12 residues. CDR3 DNA sequence: TGTGCCATCGGGGGAACCTACAATGAGCAGTTCTTC. Amino acid sequence: CAIGGTYNEQFF.

This clone was seen once. The rearrangement uses TRBV5-6 and TRBJ1-2, with D perhaps matching TRBD1 (6 bases). The CDR3 is made up of 14 amino acids. The V end lost 2 bases, the J end lost 4 bases, and 12 bases lay between the germline ends. CDR1 and CDR2 from the germline V gene are SGHDT and YYEEEE. The CDR3 DNA reads TGTGCCAGCAGCTTCCCCGGGACAAGCTATGGCTACACCTTC. Encoded protein: CASSFPGTSYGYTF. Looking up the rest from reference TRBV5-6 and TRBJ1-2 gives the full variable domain: DAGVTQSPTHLIKTRGQQVTLRCSPKSGHDTVSWYQQALGQGPQFIFQYYEEEERQRGNFPDRFSGHQFPNYSSELNVNALLLGDSALYLCASSFPGTSYGYTFGSGTRLTVV.

The V and J genes are TRBV7-2 and TRBJ2-7, with D possibly called TRBD1 or TRBD2 (6 bases each). The CDR3 spans 14 residues. The germline CDR1 and CDR2 sequences are SGHTA and FQGNSA. Trimming took off 5 bases at V and 3 bases at J, with 14 bases between the two ends. The chain's CDR3 is CASSPGAGNYEQYF. DNA of the CDR3: TGTGCCAGCAGCCCGGGGGCGGGGAACTACGAGCAGTACTTC.

Concerning this clone: This specimen includes other DNA sequences encoding the same CDR3. The V and J genes are TRBV9 and TRBJ1-2; 8 positions match TRBD1. There are 14 residues in the CDR3. V was clipped by 0 bases and J by 2 bases; unmatched bases: 0. The V gene's germline CDR1 is SGDLS and CDR2 YYNGEE. The CDR3 reads CASSVGQGNYGYTF. The CDR3 nucleotides are TGTGCCAGCAGCGTAGGACAGGGGAACTATGGCTACACCTTC.

Notes on this clone: Other DNA sequences from this sample encode an identical CDR3 as well. J is TRBJ2-3 and V is TRBV18; no clear D. Deletions cut 6 bases from V and 0 bases from J, with 4 bases between. This CDR3 region has 12 residues. Germline V gene lookup returns CDR1 KGHSH and CDR2 LQKENI. Here the CDR3 reads CASSRSTDTQYF. In DNA form, the CDR3 reads TGTGCCAGCTCCCGTAGCACAGATACGCAGTATTTT.

V and J are TRBV4-3 and TRBJ2-5; no definite D call. The DNA end favors TRBJ2-7, so the J call may be wrong. Germline CDR1 is LGHNA and CDR2 is YSLEER. CDR3 size: 15 residues. The CDR3 region is CASSQDLLGNYEQYF. For the CDR3, the DNA is TGCGCCAGCAGCCAAGATCTACTGGGAAACTACGAGCAGTACTTC.

The V and J genes are TRBV2 and TRBJ1-5, with D possibly being TRBD1 (6 bases). V was cut by 6 bases and J by 1 base, with 13 bases left in between. The CDR3 loop spans 15 amino acids. Germline V lookup: CDR1 SNHLY, CDR2 FYNNEI. CDR3 region: CASRPGGQSNQPQHF. CDR3 DNA: TGTGCCAGCAGACCGGGGGGGCAGAGCAATCAGCCCCAGCATTTT.

This sequence joins TRBV6-1 and TRBJ1-5; TRBD1 matches 10 bases. The length of the CDR3 is 17 residues. The J segment lost 4 bases and the V segment lost 4 bases, leaving 10 bases of the junction unmatched. Germline V CDR1 and CDR2: MNHNS, SASEGT. Here the CDR3 reads CASSGYAGTGVNQPQHF. The DNA for the CDR3 is TGTGCCAGCAGTGGTTACGCCGGGACAGGGGTAAATCAGCCCCAGCATTTT.

The chain has TRBV21-1 and TRBJ2-2; TRBD1 reflects the table's D call only, with no check against the DNA. TRBV21-1 is classified as a pseudogene. The CDR3 spans 13 residues. CDR3 nucleotides: TGTGCCAGCTTCAGGGTGAACACCGGGGAGCTGTTTTTT. It encodes CASFRVNTGELFF.

This sequence joins TRBV4-3 and TRBJ2-5; D is uncertain. This CDR3 comprises 13 residues. Germline CDR1 reads LGHNA; CDR2 reads YSLEER. The V end was cut by 1 base, the J end by 3 bases, with 6 bases between. The CDR3 is CASSQGFKETQYF. CDR3 sequence (DNA): TGCGCCAGCAGCCAAGGCTTCAAAGAGACCCAGTACTTC.

This clone was counted between two and nine times. The V gene is TRBV30, the J gene TRBJ1-4; D not certain. The CDR3 is 12 amino acids. Germline CDR1 is GTSNPN and CDR2 is SVGIG (reference sequence). Trimming removed 5 bases from V and 5 bases from J, with 9 bases in between. The CDR3 sequence: CAWGLGNEKLFF. For the CDR3, the DNA is TGTGCCTGGGGGCTAGGAAATGAAAAACTGTTTTTT. The full variable domain, its missing parts supplied by reference TRBV30 and TRBJ1-4, is SQTIHQWPATLVQPVGSPLSLECTVEGTSNPNLYWYRQAAGRGLQLLFYSVGIGQISSEVPQNLSASRPQDRQFILSSKKLLLSDSGFYLCAWGLGNEKLFFGSGTQLSVL.

This clone was seen only once. The chain couples TRBV5-1 to TRBJ2-7; the D is unclear. The length of the CDR3 is 13 residues. Trimming pared 4 bases from V and 4 bases from J, leaving 12 bases between. Germline V gene lookup returns CDR1 SGHRS and CDR2 YFSETQ. DNA of the CDR3: TGCGCCAGCAGCAGTCGACCCGAGTACGAGCAGTACTTC. It specifies CASSSRPEYEQYF.

The gene calls are TRBV7-2 and TRBJ2-7; TRBD2 is a possible D gene (5 bases). The V end was cut by 1 base, the J end by 7 bases, with 17 bases between. The CDR3 extends over 15 amino acids. CDR1 SGHTA and CDR2 FQGNSA come from the germline V gene. The CDR3 is CASSLELAGPMEQYF. The CDR3 bases are TGTGCCAGCAGCTTAGAACTTGCGGGCCCGATGGAGCAGTACTTC.

With regard to this clone: Other DNA sequences in this sample translate to the same CDR3. The chain uses TRBV19 and TRBJ2-2; D is possibly TRBD1 (6 bases). Germline loops: CDR1 LNHDA, CDR2 SQIVND (reference sequence). Between the trimmed V and J ends, which lost 3 bases and 0 bases, there was a span of 8 bases. CDR3 length equals 15 residues. The CDR3 is CASSIGTTNTGELFF. The CDR3 DNA is TGTGCCAGTAGTATCGGGACAACGAACACCGGGGAGCTGTTTTTT.